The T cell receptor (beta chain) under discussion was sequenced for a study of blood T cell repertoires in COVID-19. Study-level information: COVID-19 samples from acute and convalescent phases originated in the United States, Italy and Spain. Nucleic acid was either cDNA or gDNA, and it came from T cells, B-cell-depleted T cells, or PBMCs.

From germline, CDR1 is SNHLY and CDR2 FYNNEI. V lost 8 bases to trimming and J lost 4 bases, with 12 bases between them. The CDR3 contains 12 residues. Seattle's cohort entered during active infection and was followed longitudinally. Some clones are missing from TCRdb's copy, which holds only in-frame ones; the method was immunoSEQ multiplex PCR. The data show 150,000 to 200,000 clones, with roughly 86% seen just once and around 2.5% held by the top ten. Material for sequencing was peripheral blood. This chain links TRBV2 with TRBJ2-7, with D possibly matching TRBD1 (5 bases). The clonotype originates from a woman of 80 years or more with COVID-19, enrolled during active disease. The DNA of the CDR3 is TGTGCCAGCGTGCAGGGTTTGTACGAGCAGTACTTC. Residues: CASVQGLYEQYF.